Presented here are 9 T cell receptor beta chains from one specimen sequenced in a study of T cell responses to AZD1222 COVID-19 vaccine. Produced via immunoSEQ multiplex PCR; TCRdb's table is partial and in-frame only. The sample includes around 150,000 clones, around 92% of them seen just once. The material was peripheral blood, obtained 28 days after the second AZD1222 dose. These receptors were taken from an adult who received the AZD1222 COVID-19 vaccine.

The chain combines TRBV28 with TRBJ2-1, with 10 bases matching TRBD2. V was clipped by 5 bases and J by 3 bases; unmatched bases: 4. Germline CDR1 MDHEN, CDR2 SYDVKM. This CDR3 has 15 residues. In nucleotides, the CDR3 is TGTGCCAGCAGTATCCTAGCGGGAGACTACAATGAGCAGTTCTTC. Translated: CASSILAGDYNEQFF. The whole variable domain, filled in from reference TRBV28 and TRBJ2-1, reads DVKVTQSSRYLVKRTGEKVFLECVQDMDHENMFWYRQDPGLGLRLIYFSYDVKMKEKGDIPEGYSVSREKKERFSLILESASTNQTSMYLCASSILAGDYNEQFFGPGTRLTVL.

This clone showed up just a few times. The rearrangement joins TRBV6-5 to TRBJ2-7; D remains unclear. Trimming removed 9 bases from V and 0 bases from J, with 9 bases in between. The CDR3 is 12 amino acids. CDR1 MNHEY and CDR2 SVGAGI come from the germline V gene. In DNA form, the CDR3 reads TGTGCCAGTCACGACAACTCCTACGAGCAGTACTTC. Translated: CASHDNSYEQYF.

The chain combines TRBV3-1 (or the pseudogene TRBV3-2) with TRBJ2-1; 13 bases agree with TRBD2. The length of the CDR3 is 18 residues. CDR1 LGHDT and CDR2 YNNKEL come from the germline V gene (reference sequence). V lost 1 base, J lost 5 bases, and 8 bases stayed unmatched. CDR3 in amino acids: CASSQVRRLAGGDNEQFF. CDR3 DNA: TGTGCCAGCAGCCAAGTAAGGCGACTAGCGGGAGGTGACAATGAGCAGTTCTTC.

The rearrangement links TRBV29-1 to TRBJ2-5; D is unclear. Per the germline V gene, CDR1 is SQVTM and CDR2 is ANQGSEA. The CDR3 spans 11 residues. Trimming removed 7 bases at V and 2 bases at J, with 8 bases between. CDR3 sequence (DNA): TGCAGCGCACGGAAACAAGAGACCCAGTACTTC. The encoded protein is CSARKQETQYF.

This chain joins TRBV9 and TRBJ2-7, with 14 bases aligning to TRBD2. The germline CDR1 and CDR2 sequences are SGDLS and YYNGEE. V dropped 4 bases and J dropped 8; count of bases not matched to a gene: 8. This CDR3 is 15 amino acids long. CDR3 sequence reads: CASSPLGTSGSKQYF. Here the CDR3 DNA reads TGTGCCAGCAGCCCTCTTGGGACTAGCGGGAGTAAGCAGTACTTC.

This clone has a single count. The J gene is TRBJ1-1, the V gene TRBV5-6; D remains unclear. V was shortened by 0 bases and J by 0 bases, with 9 bases between the two germline ends. Germline CDR1 and CDR2: SGHDT and YYEEEE. The CDR3 is 15 amino acids. The CDR3 here is CASSLEFAVNTEAFF. Here the CDR3 DNA reads TGTGCCAGCAGCTTGGAGTTCGCAGTGAACACTGAAGCTTTCTTT.

This clone was recorded once. DNA for the CDR3: TGCGCCAGCAGCTTTCCGAGTAAGGGCTCCGAGCAGTACTTC. This codes for CASSFPSKGSEQYF. The chain employs TRBV5-1 and TRBJ2-7; D not resolved. Germline assignment: CDR1 SGHRS and CDR2 YFSETQ. V was cut by 2 bases and J by 6 bases, with 15 bases left in between. The CDR3 spans 14 residues.

V usage is TRBV11-2 and J usage is TRBJ1-1; the match to TRBD1 covers 7 bases. The CDR3 totals 14 residues. V gave up 5 bases and J gave up 4 bases; unmatched junction bases: 7. The V gene's germline CDR1 is SGHAT and CDR2 FQNNGV. DNA for the CDR3: TGTGCCAGCAGCACCGGACAGGCGGGCACTGAAGCTTTCTTT. Translated, it gives CASSTGQAGTEAFF.

This chain joins TRBV6-5 and TRBJ1-4; D gene ambiguous. The CDR3 is 13 amino acids. Germline values: CDR1 MNHEY, CDR2 SVGAGI. Trimming shortened V by 6 bases and J by 0 bases, and 5 bases separated the two germline ends. The CDR3 DNA follows: TGTGCCAGCAGGGTTGCAACTAATGAAAAACTGTTTTTT. Translating gives CASRVATNEKLFF.